This TCR beta chain originates from a study of blood T cells in healthy people across ages. Germline loops: CDR1 MNHEY, CDR2 SVGEGT. The CDR3 has 17 residues. The V end was cut by 0 bases, the J end by 2 bases, with 11 bases between. In the case of this clonotype: Antigen specificity is unknown.

General observations from the study: When set beside aged donors, long-lived donors presented more naive CD4+ cells and higher diversity. Older individuals had lower TCR beta diversity per million T cells (the decline was roughly linear). Unsorted PBMC input precluded a conclusive naive versus antigen-experienced comparison.

With a J-beta primer mix and a sample-barcoded 5' primer, a second PCR ran about 6 to 11 cycles. MiXCR, run by TCRdb on the 5' RACE reads, gives a single entry per CDR3 protein. The sample has about 800,000 distinct CDR3 sequences; 55% to 70% are singletons. Sequenced material: blood. The gene calls are TRBV6-2 or TRBV6-3 and TRBJ2-6; D tentatively reads TRBD1 or TRBD2 (5 bases each). This sequence was found in a man aged 30 to 39 in good health. CDR3 in amino acids: CASSYSPWDAGANVLTF. The CDR3 nucleotides are TGTGCCAGCAGTTACTCCCCGTGGGACGCTGGGGCCAACGTCCTGACTTTC.